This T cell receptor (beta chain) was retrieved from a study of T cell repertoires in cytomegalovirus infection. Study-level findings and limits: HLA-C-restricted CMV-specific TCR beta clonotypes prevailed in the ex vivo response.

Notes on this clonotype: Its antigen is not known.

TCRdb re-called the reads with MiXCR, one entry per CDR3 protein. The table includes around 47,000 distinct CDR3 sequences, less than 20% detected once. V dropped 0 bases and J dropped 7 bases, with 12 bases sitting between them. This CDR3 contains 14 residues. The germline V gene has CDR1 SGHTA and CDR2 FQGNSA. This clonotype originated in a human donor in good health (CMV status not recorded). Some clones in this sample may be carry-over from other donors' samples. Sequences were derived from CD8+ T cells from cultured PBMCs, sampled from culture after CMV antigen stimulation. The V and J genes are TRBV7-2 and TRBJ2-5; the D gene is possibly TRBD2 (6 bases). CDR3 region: CASSLAVTGGTQYF. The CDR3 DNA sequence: TGTGCCAGCAGCTTAGCCGTCACCGGGGGGACCCAGTACTTC.